What follows is one T cell receptor beta chain and its context. No antigen is known for it. Making TCR cDNA involved 5'RACE template switching, which added UMIs and a universal primer site. TCRdb processed the 5' RACE reads anew with MiXCR; each CDR3 protein has one entry. Of some 400,000 distinct CDR3 sequences in the sample, approximately 18% were seen once. Germline V gives CDR1 MGHRA, CDR2 YSYEKL. This CDR3 region has 15 residues. Trimming shortened V by 4 bases and J by 3 bases, and 13 bases separated the two germline ends. This record belongs to a study of T cells after yellow fever vaccination. Study overall: Fractions low in cell number were prepared with SMART-Seq v4 Ultra Low Input.

Study-level findings and limits: Post-booster repertoires again held most primary-vaccination clones (roughly 96% CD4, 75% to 90% CD8). The secondary response showed a weaker magnitude and a faster peak, day 5 versus 15.

Material: PBMCs, obtained before the yellow fever booster vaccination. The receptor was isolated from a young man who received the YFV17D yellow fever vaccine. The chain carries TRBV4-1 and TRBJ1-3, with a weak D call TRBD1 (5 bases). As DNA, the CDR3 is TGCGCCAGCAGCCGCTACCGGGACTATGGAAACACCATATATTTT. It specifies CASSRYRDYGNTIYF.